Listed below are T cell receptor beta chains from one sample, sequenced in a study of glioma-infiltrating T cells after dendritic cell vaccination. Data came from immunoSEQ multiplex PCR; TCRdb stores just in-frame clones and leaves some out. The sample has approximately 90,000 clones, 85% seen once. Material: blood, obtained before dendritic cell vaccination. The receptor source for this set is a human donor with glioblastoma. The CDR3 runs from the conserved cysteine through the conserved F or W. D genes are given only for firm matches. Size is omitted from some rows. Given values are once, few, many or a class for expanded clones.

d_call	v_call	clone_size	j_call	cdr3_nt	cdr3_aa
TRBD2	TRBV27	-	TRBJ2-5	TGTGCCAGCAGAAGGGGAGGGGTGGCAGGAGAGACCCAGTACTTC	CASRRGGVAGETQYF
-	TRBV6-5	-	TRBJ1-2	TGTGCCAGCAGAAAAGGGGCTAACTATGGCTACACCTTC	CASRKGANYGYTF
TRBD1	TRBV19	-	TRBJ1-3	TGTGCCAGTAGTGGGCTGACAGGGGTTTTTGGAAACACCATATATTTT	CASSGLTGVFGNTIYF
-	TRBV11-2	-	TRBJ1-5	TGTGCCAGCAGCTTCACGGGGGGTAGCAATCAGCCCCAGCATTTT	CASSFTGGSNQPQHF
TRBD1	TRBV6-5	few	TRBJ2-7	TGTGCCAGCAGTGGACAGGCGGAAGGCGAGCAGTACTTC	CASSGQAEGEQYF
TRBD2	TRBV12-5	few	TRBJ2-1	TGTGCTAGTGGCCGTCCCGGGACTAGCGGGAGTGGTGAGCAGTTCTTC	CASGRPGTSGSGEQFF
-	TRBV2	-	TRBJ2-5	TGTGCCAGCAGTGAATCCCGGGGCCAAGAGACCCAGTACTTC	CASSESRGQETQYF
TRBD1	TRBV29-1	-	TRBJ2-7	TGCAGCGTGGAAATGACAGGGACCTCCTACGAGCAGTACTTC	CSVEMTGTSYEQYF
-	TRBV18	-	TRBJ1-1	TGTGCCAGCTCACCGTCAGGTCTCCATAACACTGAAGCTTTCTTT	CASSPSGLHNTEAFF
TRBD1	TRBV5-1	-	TRBJ2-2	TGCGCCAGCAGCCCCGGACAGGGGAACACCGGGGAGCTGTTTTTT	CASSPGQGNTGELFF
-	TRBV6-1	few	TRBJ2-7	TGTGCCAGCAGTGAAAGACAATCCGAGCAGTACTTC	CASSERQSEQYF
-	TRBV6-5	-	TRBJ2-1	TGTGCCAGCAGTTACGGGCTAACCTCCTACAATGAGCAGTTCTTC	CASSYGLTSYNEQFF